This T cell receptor beta chain stems from a study of cytomegalovirus exposure and HLA in healthy donors. PCR was performed using 60 Vbeta and 13 Jbeta primers. TCRdb's copy holds only in-frame clones and misses some; the assay was immunoSEQ multiplex PCR. The sample holds over 150,000 clones, 84% seen once. CDR1 is LNHNV, CDR2 YYDKDF, per germline (reference sequence). Trimming removed 5 bases from V and 6 bases from J; junction bases left unmatched: 10. This CDR3 is 16 amino acids long. The source is a man between 18 and 29 years old in good health and CMV-seronegative. Sequencing was done on a sample of PBMCs. The rearrangement links TRBV15 to TRBJ2-2; 9 bases are shared with TRBD1. CDR3 DNA sequence: TGTGCCACCAGCTCATCCGGGACAGGGTCCCCCGGGGAGCTGTTTTTT. As protein: CATSSSGTGSPGELFF. Full variable domain (remainder filled in from reference TRBV15 and TRBJ2-2): DAMVIQNPRYQVTQFGKPVTLSCSQTLNHNVMYWYQQKSSQAPKLLFHYYDKDFNNEADTPDNFQSRRPNTSFCFLDIRSPGLGDTAMYLCATSSSGTGSPGELFFGEGSRLTVL.